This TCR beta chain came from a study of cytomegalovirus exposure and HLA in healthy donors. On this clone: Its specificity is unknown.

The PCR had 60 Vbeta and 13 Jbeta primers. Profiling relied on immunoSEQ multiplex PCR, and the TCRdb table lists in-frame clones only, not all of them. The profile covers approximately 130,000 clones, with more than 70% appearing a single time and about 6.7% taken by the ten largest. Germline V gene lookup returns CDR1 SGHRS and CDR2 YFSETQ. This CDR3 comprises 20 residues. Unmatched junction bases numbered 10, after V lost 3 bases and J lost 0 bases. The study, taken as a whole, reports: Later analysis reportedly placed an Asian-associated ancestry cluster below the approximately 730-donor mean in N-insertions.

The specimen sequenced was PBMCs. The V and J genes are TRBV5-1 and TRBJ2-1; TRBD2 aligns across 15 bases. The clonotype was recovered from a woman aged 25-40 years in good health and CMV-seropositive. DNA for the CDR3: TGCGCCAGCAGCTCCCGGACTAGCGGGAGGGCCCCTAGCTCCTACAATGAGCAGTTCTTC. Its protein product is CASSSRTSGRAPSSYNEQFF.